This T cell receptor beta chain derives from a study of blood T cell repertoires in COVID-19. The CDR3 runs to 13 residues. Trimming took 1 base from V and 4 from J, leaving 8 bases between them. Germline V lookup: CDR1 SGDLS, CDR2 YYNGEE. Clones were read by immunoSEQ multiplex PCR, and TCRdb kept only the in-frame ones, dropping some. Counted here are over 250,000 clones, around 84% occurring once; the ten biggest clones make up about 5%. V gene TRBV9 combines with J gene TRBJ2-5; D might be TRBD1 (5 bases). The sequence came from a man between 40 and 49 years old who had been exposed to COVID-19. The sequenced sample was PBMCs or T cells enriched from blood (not recorded which). CDR3 loop: CASSVRQGETQYF. CDR3 bases: TGTGCCAGCAGCGTACGGCAGGGAGAGACCCAGTACTTC. Looking up the rest from reference TRBV9 and TRBJ2-5 gives the full variable domain: DSGVTQTPKHLITATGQRVTLRCSPRSGDLSVYWYQQSLDQGLQFLIQYYNGEERAKGNILERFSAQQFPDLHSELNLSSLELGDSALYFCASSVRQGETQYFGPGTRLLVL.